This T cell receptor (beta chain) is drawn from a study of identical twins. Overall study findings and caveats: The more abundant beta clonotypes in cord blood had fewer insertions, and memory repertoires did not show this. There is a chance that invariant MAIT and iNKT cells partially muddied zero-insertion analyses.

TCRdb re-called the 5' RACE reads with MiXCR, one entry per CDR3 protein. The data hold about 220,000 distinct CDR3 sequences, with 6.5% observed a single time. Trimming at V came to 6 bases and at J to 0 bases, leaving 1 base not matched to a gene. Per the germline V gene, CDR1 is SQVTM and CDR2 is ANQGSEA. The CDR3 is 13 amino acids. For this clonotype: Its antigen remains unidentified.

This sample was also put to use in a study of T cells expressing NK-cell markers.

Sample: CD8+ T cells sorted from blood. The sequence was collected from a woman younger than 35 in good health. V and J are TRBV29-1 and TRBJ2-3, with TRBD2 identical over 9 bases. Here the CDR3 reads CSVRGGSTDTQYF. The CDR3 DNA sequence: TGCAGCGTGCGGGGGGGCAGCACAGATACGCAGTATTTT.